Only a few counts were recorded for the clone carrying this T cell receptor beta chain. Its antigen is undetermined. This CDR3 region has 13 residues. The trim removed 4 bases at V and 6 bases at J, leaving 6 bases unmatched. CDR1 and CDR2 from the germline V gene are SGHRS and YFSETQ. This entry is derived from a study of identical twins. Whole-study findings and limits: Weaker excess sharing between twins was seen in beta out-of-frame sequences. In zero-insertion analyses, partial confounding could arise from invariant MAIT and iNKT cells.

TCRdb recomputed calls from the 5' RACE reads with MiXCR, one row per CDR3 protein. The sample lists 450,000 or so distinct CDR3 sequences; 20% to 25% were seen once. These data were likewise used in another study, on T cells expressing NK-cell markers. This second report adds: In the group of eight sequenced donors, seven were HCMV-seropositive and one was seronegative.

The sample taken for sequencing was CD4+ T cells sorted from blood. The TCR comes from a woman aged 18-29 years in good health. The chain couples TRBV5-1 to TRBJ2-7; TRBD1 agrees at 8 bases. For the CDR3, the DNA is TGCGCCAGCAGCGTTGGACAGGGCCGCGAGCAGTACTTC. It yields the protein CASSVGQGREQYF.